Listed below are T cell receptor beta chains from one sample, sequenced in a study of blood T cell repertoires in COVID-19. Clones were read by immunoSEQ multiplex PCR, and TCRdb kept only the in-frame ones, dropping some. The sample records hundreds of thousands of clones, roughly nine tenths being singletons. Sequenced: peripheral blood. The receptors here all came from a woman in her 50s with COVID-19, enrolled during active disease. The CDR3 runs from the conserved cysteine through the conserved F or W. A D gene is named only where the DNA matches it firmly. Size values are once, few and many counts, or a class for expanded clones, and some rows have none.

DNA | CDR3 | J | V | D | size
TGCGCCAGCAGCCAAGTCGCCCGGGAAAAACTGTTTTTT | CASSQVAREKLFF | TRBJ1-4 | TRBV4-1 | . | .
TGCGCCAGCAGCTTCGGGAGGACTGGGGCCAACGTCCTGACTTTC | CASSFGRTGANVLTF | TRBJ2-6 | TRBV5-1 | TRBD2 | .
TGCGCCAGCAGCTCGGACAGCCCTAACTATGGCTACACCTTC | CASSSDSPNYGYTF | TRBJ1-2 | TRBV5-1 | . | .
TGTGCCAGCGGAAAACTACCCCGAACAGATACGCAGTATTTT | CASGKLPRTDTQYF | TRBJ2-3 | TRBV9 | . | .
TGTGCCAGTAGTCCAAGGACGGGGGAGAACACTGAAGCTTTCTTT | CASSPRTGENTEAFF | TRBJ1-1 | TRBV19 | . | once
TGCGCCAGCAGCCCACGGGGGGGAGTCTCAACACCCTACAATGAGCAGTTCTTC | CASSPRGGVSTPYNEQFF | TRBJ2-1 | TRBV5-1 | TRBD2 | .
TGTGCCAGCAGTTTTGGGACAGAACCGAAACCCTACAATGAGCAGTTCTTC | CASSFGTEPKPYNEQFF | TRBJ2-1 | TRBV27 | TRBD1 | once
TGTGCCAGCAGGCCAGCGGGGGGACTCACAGATACGCAGTATTTT | CASRPAGGLTDTQYF | TRBJ2-3 | TRBV11-1 | TRBD2 | once
TGTGCCAGTAGTGCGGGACAGGGGGCCGGGGAGCCCCAGCATTTT | CASSAGQGAGEPQHF | TRBJ1-5 | TRBV19 | TRBD1 | .
TGTGCCAGCAGCGTAGTTGAAAGGCCGGGTTCACCCCTCCACTTT | CASSVVERPGSPLHF | TRBJ1-6 | TRBV9 | . | .
TGTGCCAGCAGCCTGACATACAATGAGCAGTTCTTC | CASSLTYNEQFF | TRBJ2-1 | TRBV3-1/TRBV3-2 | . | .
TGTGCCAGCAGCTTAGAGGGGACAGTCACAGATACGCAGTATTTT | CASSLEGTVTDTQYF | TRBJ2-3 | TRBV11-1 | TRBD1 | .
TGCGCCAGCAGCCCAATAGCACAGGGAGAGGGTGAGCAGTTCTTC | CASSPIAQGEGEQFF | TRBJ2-1 | TRBV5-1 | . | few
TGTGCCACCGCCACAAACAGGGGGACCTATGGCTACACCTTC | CATATNRGTYGYTF | TRBJ1-2 | TRBV11-2 | TRBD1 | .
TGTGCCAGCAGAAATGACAGGGGCCCCGGGGAGCTGTTTTTT | CASRNDRGPGELFF | TRBJ2-2 | TRBV6-6 | TRBD1 | .
TGCAGCGTTGAGTCTACAGGGGGCTATGGCTACACCTTC | CSVESTGGYGYTF | TRBJ1-2 | TRBV29-1 | TRBD1 | .
TGTGCCAGCAGCGAGGAGGGACTTACTTCAAATTCACCCCTCCACTTT | CASSEEGLTSNSPLHF | TRBJ1-6 | TRBV2 | . | few
TGTGCCAGCAGCTTATACAGTTTGAACACTGAAGCTTTCTTT | CASSLYSLNTEAFF | TRBJ1-1 | TRBV13 | . | .
TGTGCCAGCAGCTTAGTGTTTAGGGGTGACAGATCCTATGGCTACACCTTC | CASSLVFRGDRSYGYTF | TRBJ1-2 | TRBV7-2 | . | .
TGTGCCAGCAGCCCTTGGACAGGGGGCGATGATGGAGAGACCCAGTACTTC | CASSPWTGGDDGETQYF | TRBJ2-5 | TRBV28 | TRBD1 | .
TGTGCCAGCAGTCCCTACTTGGACGAGCAGTACTTC | CASSPYLDEQYF | TRBJ2-7 | TRBV28 | . | .
TGCGCCAGCAGTTTCGGGGGATCTATGAACACTGAAGCTTTCTTT | CASSFGGSMNTEAFF | TRBJ1-1 | TRBV10-1 | . | .
TGTGCCACCACGTCGGGGGGTATGAACACTGAAGCTTTCTTT | CATTSGGMNTEAFF | TRBJ1-1 | TRBV10-3 | . | .
TGCGCCAGCAGCCTGGTGGACAGTGTGAATGGCTACACCTTC | CASSLVDSVNGYTF | TRBJ1-2 | TRBV5-1 | . | .
TGCGCCAGCAGCAGAGACAGGGGGCTGACAGATACGCAGTATTTT | CASSRDRGLTDTQYF | TRBJ2-3 | TRBV5-1 | TRBD1 | few
TGCGCCAGCAGTGCTAGCGGGGGGTTGAAAGATACGCAGTATTTT | CASSASGGLKDTQYF | TRBJ2-3 | TRBV10-1 | TRBD2 | .
TGTGCCAGCAGGACAGGGGGCTTCGACAATGAGCAGTTCTTC | CASRTGGFDNEQFF | TRBJ2-1 | TRBV27 | TRBD1 | .
TGCAGCGTTGAGGTCGGGACAGGGGTAGGGGATCAGCCCCAGCATTTT | CSVEVGTGVGDQPQHF | TRBJ1-5 | TRBV29-1 | TRBD1 | .
TGTGCCAGTAGCCCTTTCGGGGGGCCTAATCAGCCCCAGCATTTT | CASSPFGGPNQPQHF | TRBJ1-5 | TRBV19 | . | once
TGTGCCAGTAGTGGAGGGTGGCAAGAGACCCAGTACTTC | CASSGGWQETQYF | TRBJ2-5 | TRBV19 | . | .
TGTGCCTGGAGCGGACTACAGACTAGCGGGGGGGTTCAGCAGTACTTC | CAWSGLQTSGGVQQYF | TRBJ2-7 | TRBV30 | TRBD2 | .
TGTGCCAGTATCCTGGGGGCAGGGAACACTGAAGCTTTCTTT | CASILGAGNTEAFF | TRBJ1-1 | TRBV19 | . | .
TGTGCCAGCAGCTTGGGACAGGGGGCCCCTGAAGCTTTCTTT | CASSLGQGAPEAFF | TRBJ1-1 | TRBV11-1 | TRBD1 | .
TGTGCCAGCTCAATAAGGGGGAGCGAAAATGGCTACACCTTC | CASSIRGSENGYTF | TRBJ1-2 | TRBV18 | . | once
TGTGCCATCAGTATACTAGCGTTGAATGAGCAGTTCTTC | CAISILALNEQFF | TRBJ2-1 | TRBV10-3 | TRBD2 | .
TGCGCCAGCAGCCACCCCCGGACAGGGAAGAATGGCTACACCTTC | CASSHPRTGKNGYTF | TRBJ1-2 | TRBV4-1 | TRBD1 | .
TGCGCCAGCAGCTTGGAAGCAGCGGGGGGCACCGGGGAGCTGTTTTTT | CASSLEAAGGTGELFF | TRBJ2-2 | TRBV5-1 | TRBD2 | few
TGTGCCAGCAGTCTTGGGTTAGCGGTATCCGGGGAGCTGTTTTTT | CASSLGLAVSGELFF | TRBJ2-2 | TRBV25-1 | . | .
TGTGCCAGCAGTTTACACAGGGGCCGCACAGATACGCAGTATTTT | CASSLHRGRTDTQYF | TRBJ2-3 | TRBV28 | TRBD1 | .
TGTGCCAGCCTAAGGGGTCTCAACGAGCAGTACTTC | CASLRGLNEQYF | TRBJ2-7 | TRBV6-5 | . | .
TGTGCCAGTAGTTCCGGGACAGTTGGCGAGCAGTACTTC | CASSSGTVGEQYF | TRBJ2-7 | TRBV19 | TRBD1 | once
TGCGCCAGCAGCCCCAGGGCAAGCGGGGGGGCCTTGGAGACCCAGTACTTC | CASSPRASGGALETQYF | TRBJ2-5 | TRBV4-1 | TRBD2 | .
TGTGCCAGTAGCGGGACAGGAAACACCATATATTTT | CASSGTGNTIYF | TRBJ1-3 | TRBV19 | . | .
TGTGCCAGCAGCTATATACTAGCCACCGGGGAGCTGTTTTTT | CASSYILATGELFF | TRBJ2-2 | TRBV7-2 | . | .
TGCGCCAGCAGCTTGGGGGGACAGACAATCTATGGCTACACCTTC | CASSLGGQTIYGYTF | TRBJ1-2 | TRBV5-1 | TRBD1 | .
TGTGCCAGCTCACCACCGAAGGGACAAGCCACAGATACGCAGTATTTT | CASSPPKGQATDTQYF | TRBJ2-3 | TRBV18 | . | .
TGCGCCAGCAGCTTCTTGGAGGGCTATGGCTACACCTTC | CASSFLEGYGYTF | TRBJ1-2 | TRBV5-1 | . | .
TGTGCCATCAGTGCGGGACTAGCGGAATACAATGAGCAGTTCTTC | CAISAGLAEYNEQFF | TRBJ2-1 | TRBV10-3 | TRBD2 | .
TGCGCCAGCAGCTTGGCGGCGGGGGGGCTGAAAGAGACCCAGTACTTC | CASSLAAGGLKETQYF | TRBJ2-5 | TRBV5-1 | TRBD2 | .
TGTGCCAGCAGTGAAGAGAGTCGTACTTATGGCTACACCTTC | CASSEESRTYGYTF | TRBJ1-2 | TRBV2 | . | .
TGTGCCATCAGTGAGCCACTAGCGGGGGGGCCCAACACAGATACGCAGTATTTT | CAISEPLAGGPNTDTQYF | TRBJ2-3 | TRBV10-3 | TRBD2 | .
TGTGCCAGCAGCTTATCGGGCACAGATACGCAGTATTTT | CASSLSGTDTQYF | TRBJ2-3 | TRBV11-2 | . | .
TGTGCTAGTGCTCAGCCCGGGACAGGGTCCTACGAGCAGTACTTC | CASAQPGTGSYEQYF | TRBJ2-7 | TRBV12-5 | TRBD1 | .
TGTGCCACCAGAGAAACAGGGGGCCCCGGGGAGCTGTTTTTT | CATRETGGPGELFF | TRBJ2-2 | TRBV24-1 | TRBD1 | .
TGCGCCAGCAGCTCGCGGGACCAAGAGACCCAGTACTTC | CASSSRDQETQYF | TRBJ2-5 | TRBV5-1 | . | .